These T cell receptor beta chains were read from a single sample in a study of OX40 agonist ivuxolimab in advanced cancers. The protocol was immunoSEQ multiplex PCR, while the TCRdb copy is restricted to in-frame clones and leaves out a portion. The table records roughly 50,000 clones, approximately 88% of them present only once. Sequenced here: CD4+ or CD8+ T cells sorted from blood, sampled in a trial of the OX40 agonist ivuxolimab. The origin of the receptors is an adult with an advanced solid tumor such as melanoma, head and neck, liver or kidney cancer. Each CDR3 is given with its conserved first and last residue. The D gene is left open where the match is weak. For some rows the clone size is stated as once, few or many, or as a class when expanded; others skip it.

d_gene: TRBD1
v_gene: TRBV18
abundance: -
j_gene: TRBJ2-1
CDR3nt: TGTGCCAGCTCACCCAACCGGGACAGGGAGCACAATGAGCAGTTCTTC
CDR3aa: CASSPNRDREHNEQFF

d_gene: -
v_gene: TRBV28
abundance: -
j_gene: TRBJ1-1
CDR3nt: TGTGCCAGCAGTTTCTGGACAGCTGAAGCTTTCTTT
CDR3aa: CASSFWTAEAFF

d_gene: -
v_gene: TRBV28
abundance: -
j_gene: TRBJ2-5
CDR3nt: TGTGCCAGCAGTTTGGAGTCATCTCAAGAGACCCAGTACTTC
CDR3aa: CASSLESSQETQYF

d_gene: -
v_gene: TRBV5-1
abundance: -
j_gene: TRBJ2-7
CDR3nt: TGCGCCAGCAGCTTGATACAGGGTTTAGCACACGAGCAGTACTTC
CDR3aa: CASSLIQGLAHEQYF

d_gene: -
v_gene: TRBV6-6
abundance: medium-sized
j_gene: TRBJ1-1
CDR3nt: TGTGCCGTCTATTTGGGCACTGAAGCTTTCTTT
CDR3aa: CAVYLGTEAFF

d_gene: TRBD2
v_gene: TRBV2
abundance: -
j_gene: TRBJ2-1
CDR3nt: TGTGCCAGAGGCGGGACTAGCGATGAGCAGTTCTTC
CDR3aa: CARGGTSDEQFF

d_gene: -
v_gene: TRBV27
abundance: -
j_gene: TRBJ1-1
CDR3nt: TGTGCCAGCAGTTTGCCAGGGCGGAACACTGAAGCTTTCTTT
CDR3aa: CASSLPGRNTEAFF

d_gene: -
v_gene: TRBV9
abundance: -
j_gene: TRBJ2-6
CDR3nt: TGTGCCAGCAGCCCGGAGACATTAGACTCTGGGGCCAACGTCCTGACTTTC
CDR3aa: CASSPETLDSGANVLTF

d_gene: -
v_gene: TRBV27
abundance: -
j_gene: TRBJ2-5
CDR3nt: TGTGCCAGCAGCGCCTCAGGCGTCTGGGAGACCCAGTACTTC
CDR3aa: CASSASGVWETQYF

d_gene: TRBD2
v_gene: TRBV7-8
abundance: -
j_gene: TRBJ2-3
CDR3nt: TGTGCCAGCAGCTCCCTAGCGGGGAGCACAGATACGCAGTATTTT
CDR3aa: CASSSLAGSTDTQYF

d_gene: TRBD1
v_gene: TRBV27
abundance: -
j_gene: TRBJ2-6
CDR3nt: TGTGCCAGCAGCCCGGGGACAGGGGAGGGGGCCAACGTCCTGACTTTC
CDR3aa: CASSPGTGEGANVLTF

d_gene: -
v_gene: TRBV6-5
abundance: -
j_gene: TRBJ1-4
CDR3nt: TGTGCCAGCGGATTAGAGAGTTTCGGATTTGAAAAACTGTTTTTT
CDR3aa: CASGLESFGFEKLFF

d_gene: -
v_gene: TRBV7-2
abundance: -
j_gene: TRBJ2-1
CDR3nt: TGTGCCAGCAGCTTAGCCACAGCAGGAAGATACAATGAGCAGTTCTTC
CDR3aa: CASSLATAGRYNEQFF

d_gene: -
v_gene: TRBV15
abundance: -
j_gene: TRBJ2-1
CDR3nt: TGTGCCACCAGCAGAGATCCCCCGGGGCAACACAATGAGCAGTTCTTC
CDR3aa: CATSRDPPGQHNEQFF

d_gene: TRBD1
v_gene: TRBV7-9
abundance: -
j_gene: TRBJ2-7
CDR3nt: TGTGGTGTAGGGGGCAGATCCTACGAGCAGTACTTC
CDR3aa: CGVGGRSYEQYF

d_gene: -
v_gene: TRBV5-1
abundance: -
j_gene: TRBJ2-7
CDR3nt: TGCGCCAGCAGCGCCCCCCGGACACCCTCCTACGAGCAGTACTTC
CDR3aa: CASSAPRTPSYEQYF